This T cell receptor beta chain was captured in a study of blood T cells in healthy people across ages. As for the study in general: Per two T cells, about one barcoded beta molecule was captured through template switching. General study points: Strong correlation linked observed beta diversity and percent naive T cells. Naive CD4+ cell counts and diversity both ran higher in long-lived than in aged donors.

With a J-beta primer mix and a sample-barcoded 5' primer, a second PCR ran about 6 to 11 cycles. Each CDR3 protein gets one entry after TCRdb re-called the 5' RACE reads with MiXCR. The profile shows about 1.4 million distinct CDR3 sequences, 45% to 70% of them singletons. Per the germline V gene, CDR1 is MDHEN and CDR2 is SYDVKM. Trimming shortened V by 5 bases and J by 7 bases, and 20 bases separated the two germline ends. The CDR3 runs to 16 residues. This clonotype has a single count. The antigen remains undetermined. This rearrangement joins TRBV28 to TRBJ1-4; no definite D call. The TCR comes from a man younger than 35 in good health. The sample comprised blood. The CDR3 protein is CASSTMTQSATEKLFF. CDR3 DNA sequence: TGTGCCAGCAGTACCATGACACAGTCGGCGACTGAAAAACTGTTTTTT.